This TCR beta chain was identified in a study of T cell changes during pregnancy in multiple sclerosis (dated 2019 in TCRdb). Regarding the complete study: The study examined how the T cell repertoire changed over the course of pregnancy in women with multiple sclerosis.

The CDR3, from cysteine to phenylalanine, totals 16 residues. CDR3 DNA is the only sequence kept; it has 48 bases, read in frame from the first base. Via the germline V gene, CDR1 is ENHRY and CDR2 SYGVKD. Trimming takes 3 bases from V and 0 bases from J, and the germline ends sit 11 bases apart. About this clone itself: It has no known antigen specificity. No clone much larger than this one lies a single base away; base qualities are absent.

Library generation was performed with the immunoSEQ multiplex PCR assay. What TCRdb holds here is the immuneACCESS table cut down to in-frame rearrangements. Part of the clones is not present; checked against another copy, under half of the missing clones reflect an unresolved V gene, and the others are unexplained. The sample includes some 99,000 clones, with about 90% observed a single time. The ten biggest clones cover approximately 2.2% of the sample. The chain joins TRBV10-3 to TRBJ1-4, with the identity of the D gene unclear. The sequence derives from a female donor in good health, enrolled as a control in a pregnancy study. Here the sequenced sample was peripheral blood, taken after pregnancy. The bases read TGTGCCATCAGTGATTCGCGGCCTACAACTAATGAAAAACTGTTTTTT. Its amino acids are CAISDSRPTTNEKLFF.